The rows below give T cell receptor beta chains drawn from one sample of a study of blood T cell repertoires in COVID-19. TCRdb keeps only in-frame clones here, not all; method: immunoSEQ multiplex PCR. Among some 100,000 clones listed, about 90% were seen once. The sequencing sample was made of peripheral blood. These receptors were obtained from a human donor with active COVID-19. The donor label of this sample is uncertain. CDR3s include the opening cysteine and the closing phenylalanine or tryptophan. D genes are given only for firm matches. The size entry is marked missing in some rows and otherwise reads once, few, many or a size class.

j_gene,v_gene,d_gene,abundance,CDR3aa,CDR3nt
TRBJ2-3,TRBV19,TRBD2,.,CASSIDGLAVADTQYF,TGTGCCAGTAGTATAGACGGACTAGCGGTGGCAGATACGCAGTATTTT
TRBJ2-7,TRBV7-7,.,.,CASSFIREDEQYF,TGTGCTAGCAGCTTTATTAGGGAGGACGAGCAGTACTTC
TRBJ1-6,TRBV27,TRBD1,.,CASTLRGTGDNSPLHF,TGTGCCAGCACCCTCCGGGGGACAGGAGATAATTCACCCCTCCACTTT
TRBJ2-3,TRBV6-4,TRBD2,.,CASSDSTSGGARVQYF,TGTGCCAGCAGTGACTCAACTAGCGGGGGGGCCCGGGTGCAGTATTTT
TRBJ2-7,TRBV24-1,TRBD1,.,CATSDEFRDRLSSYEQYF,TGTGCCACCAGTGATGAATTCCGGGACAGGTTATCCTCCTACGAGCAGTACTTC
TRBJ1-1,TRBV5-4,.,.,CASSLAGVLTEAFF,TGTGCCAGCAGCTTGGCGGGGGTACTCACTGAAGCTTTCTTT
TRBJ1-2,TRBV9,.,.,CASSPGIGVGPQRGYTF,TGTGCCAGCAGCCCAGGGATAGGGGTCGGGCCTCAGAGAGGCTACACCTTC
TRBJ2-7,TRBV6-5,TRBD2,once,CASRPSGDGGYEQYF,TGTGCCAGCAGACCTAGCGGGGATGGAGGCTACGAGCAGTACTTC
TRBJ1-1,TRBV2,TRBD1,.,CASTGRGLAEAFF,TGTGCCAGCACTGGCAGGGGGCTTGCGGAAGCTTTCTTT
TRBJ2-1,TRBV27,TRBD1,.,CASTPYRDRPYNEQFF,TGTGCCAGCACTCCGTATCGGGACAGGCCATACAATGAGCAGTTCTTC
TRBJ2-3,TRBV6-2/TRBV6-3,TRBD1,.,CASSSPGQSTDTQYF,TGTGCCAGCAGTTCTCCGGGACAGAGCACAGATACGCAGTATTTT
TRBJ2-7,TRBV2,TRBD1,.,CASSDGTGVIYEQYF,TGTGCCAGCAGTGATGGGACAGGGGTTATCTACGAGCAGTACTTC
TRBJ2-3,TRBV7-8,TRBD1,.,CASADNRGTDTQYF,TGTGCCAGCGCCGATAACAGGGGTACAGATACGCAGTATTTT
TRBJ2-7,TRBV19,.,.,CASSGQSYEQYF,TGTGCCAGTTCCGGACAGAGCTACGAGCAGTACTTC
TRBJ1-2,TRBV10-3,.,.,CAINSRAQGYGYTF,TGTGCCATCAACTCCCGGGCCCAGGGCTATGGCTACACCTTC
TRBJ2-7,TRBV5-1,.,.,CASKLDTESSYEQYF,TGCGCCAGCAAACTCGACACTGAGAGCTCCTACGAGCAGTACTTC
TRBJ2-1,TRBV18,.,.,CASSPMGENEQFF,TGTGCCAGCTCACCAATGGGAGAGAATGAGCAGTTCTTC
TRBJ2-7,TRBV7-2,TRBD1,.,CASSRTGVSYEQYF,TGTGCCAGCAGCCGGACAGGGGTCTCCTACGAGCAGTACTTC
TRBJ1-2,TRBV9,.,once,CASSECGPPF,TGTGCCAGCAGCGAGTGCGGGCCTCCCTTC
TRBJ1-4,TRBV11-2,TRBD1,.,CASSLRGTANEKLFF,TGTGCCAGCAGCTTACGTGGGACAGCTAATGAAAAACTGTTTTTT
TRBJ2-7,TRBV11-2,.,.,CASSPRLAYEQYF,TGTGCCAGCAGCCCCCGGTTGGCCTACGAGCAGTACTTC
TRBJ1-2,TRBV19,.,.,CASSISVYGYTF,TGTGCCAGTAGTATCAGCGTCTATGGCTACACCTTC
TRBJ2-3,TRBV9,TRBD2,.,CASSLRGGLTDTQYF,TGTGCCAGCAGCTTGCGGGGGGGCCTGACAGATACGCAGTATTTT
TRBJ1-2,TRBV6-6,.,.,CASSPREGFNYGYTF,TGTGCCAGCAGCCCTCGGGAAGGGTTTAACTATGGCTACACCTTC
TRBJ1-2,TRBV3-1/TRBV3-2,.,.,CASSQVPMRDYGYTF,TGTGCCAGCAGCCAAGTGCCTATGAGGGACTATGGCTACACCTTC
TRBJ2-2,TRBV7-7,.,.,CASSLVKRSELFF,TGTGCTAGCAGCTTAGTTAAGCGATCCGAGCTGTTTTTT
TRBJ2-7,TRBV7-2,TRBD2,.,CASSLTGSGGYEEQYF,TGTGCCAGCAGCTTAACGGGTAGCGGGGGCTACGAAGAGCAGTACTTC
TRBJ1-1,TRBV18,TRBD1,.,CASSPPKGAYTEAFF,TGTGCCAGCTCACCACCAAAGGGGGCGTACACTGAAGCTTTCTTT
TRBJ2-1,TRBV29-1,.,.,CSDTTLHNEQFF,TGCAGCGATACTACCCTGCACAATGAGCAGTTCTTC
TRBJ2-1,TRBV5-6,.,.,CASSFLRGSSYNEQFF,TGTGCCAGCAGCTTCCTCCGGGGGAGCTCCTACAATGAGCAGTTCTTC
TRBJ2-1,TRBV28,TRBD1,.,CASSLIRDRAHEQFF,TGTGCCAGCAGTTTAATTAGGGACAGGGCCCATGAGCAGTTCTTC
TRBJ1-1,TRBV5-1,TRBD1,.,CASRQGATEAFF,TGCGCCAGCAGACAGGGGGCGACTGAAGCTTTCTTT
TRBJ1-2,TRBV29-1,.,.,CSVDGLGGGPNYGYTF,TGCAGCGTTGACGGTTTAGGTGGCGGGCCTAACTATGGCTACACCTTC
TRBJ2-1,TRBV3-1/TRBV3-2,TRBD2,once,CASSQGWDGGAREQFF,TGTGCCAGCAGCCAAGGTTGGGACGGGGGGGCCAGGGAGCAGTTCTTC
TRBJ2-1,TRBV3-1/TRBV3-2,TRBD2,.,CASTTPGRGGLNEQFF,TGTGCCAGCACCACCCCGGGGCGGGGGGGCCTGAATGAGCAGTTCTTC
TRBJ2-1,TRBV19,TRBD1,.,CASSPGTGGNEQFF,TGTGCCAGTAGTCCCGGGACAGGGGGTAATGAGCAGTTCTTC
TRBJ1-6,TRBV14,TRBD1,.,CASSQVQGGSPLHF,TGTGCCAGCAGCCAAGTCCAGGGGGGCTCACCCCTCCACTTT
TRBJ2-3,TRBV5-1,.,.,CASSLEGFGTDTQYF,TGCGCCAGCAGCTTGGAGGGGTTCGGCACAGATACGCAGTATTTT
TRBJ2-7,TRBV5-1,.,.,CASSFRQRWWEQYF,TGCGCCAGCAGCTTTCGACAGAGGTGGTGGGAGCAGTACTTC
TRBJ2-3,TRBV6-5,TRBD1,.,CASIGQDRGPDTQYF,TGTGCCAGCATCGGGCAGGACAGGGGGCCAGATACGCAGTATTTT
TRBJ2-4,TRBV6-6,.,.,CASSYGPGTKNIQYF,TGTGCCAGCAGTTACGGTCCGGGGACCAAAAACATTCAGTACTTC
TRBJ1-5,TRBV19,TRBD1,.,CASSITDRASQPQHF,TGTGCCAGTAGTATAACCGACAGGGCAAGTCAGCCCCAGCATTTT
TRBJ2-5,TRBV2,TRBD2,once,CASSEAPSGGVGDQETQYF,TGTGCCAGCAGTGAAGCCCCTAGCGGGGGTGTCGGGGACCAAGAGACCCAGTACTTC
TRBJ2-7,TRBV29-1,.,.,CSVEDDRVYEQYF,TGCAGCGTTGAAGATGACAGAGTCTACGAGCAGTACTTC
TRBJ2-1,TRBV13,.,once,CASSSGDNEQFF,TGTGCCAGCAGTTCGGGAGACAATGAGCAGTTCTTC
TRBJ2-5,TRBV19,.,.,CASKGPSEPGTQYF,TGTGCCAGTAAGGGGCCTAGCGAACCGGGGACCCAGTACTTC
TRBJ1-6,TRBV5-4,.,once,CASSLQGYNSPLHF,TGTGCCAGCAGCTTGCAGGGCTATAATTCACCCCTCCACTTT
TRBJ2-7,TRBV18,TRBD1,.,CASSPGTGGIYEQYF,TGTGCCAGCTCACCGGGGACAGGGGGCATCTACGAGCAGTACTTC
TRBJ2-1,TRBV29-1,.,.,CSVVVQGGTNAQFF,TGCAGCGTTGTTGTACAGGGGGGGACCAATGCGCAGTTCTTC
TRBJ2-7,TRBV7-8,TRBD1,once,CASSPIRQGIYEQYF,TGTGCCAGCAGCCCTATAAGACAGGGGATTTACGAGCAGTACTTC
TRBJ2-7,TRBV6-6,.,.,CATRGVSYEQYF,TGTGCCACTCGGGGTGTCTCCTACGAGCAGTACTTC
TRBJ2-1,TRBV6-4,TRBD1,.,CASSDHRTGINEQFF,TGTGCCAGCAGTGATCATAGGACAGGGATCAATGAGCAGTTCTTC
TRBJ2-1,TRBV5-3,.,.,CASPASGEHNEQFF,TGTGCCAGCCCCGCCTCGGGGGAACACAATGAGCAGTTCTTC
TRBJ1-2,TRBV27,.,.,CASSLSPANYGYTF,TGTGCCAGCAGTTTATCCCCGGCTAACTATGGCTACACCTTC
TRBJ1-1,TRBV3-1/TRBV3-2,.,once,CASSQDFGGNTEAFF,TGTGCCAGCAGCCAAGATTTCGGGGGGAACACTGAAGCTTTCTTT
TRBJ2-1,TRBV14,TRBD2,.,CASSQGLAVYNEQFF,TGTGCCAGCAGCCAGGGACTAGCGGTTTACAATGAGCAGTTCTTC
TRBJ2-7,TRBV2,TRBD2,.,CASSETSGGSYEQYF,TGTGCCAGCAGTGAGACCAGCGGGGGGTCCTACGAGCAGTACTTC
TRBJ1-4,TRBV5-8,.,.,CASSAYREGNEKLFF,TGTGCCAGCAGCGCCTACAGGGAGGGGAATGAAAAACTGTTTTTT
TRBJ1-2,TRBV4-1,TRBD1,.,CASSHLYRGSQGGYTF,TGCGCCAGCAGCCACCTATACAGGGGTTCCCAAGGAGGCTACACCTTC
TRBJ2-5,TRBV7-9,TRBD1,.,CASSSDRTGVRETQYF,TGTGCCAGCAGCTCCGACCGGACAGGGGTAAGAGAGACCCAGTACTTC